The 25 T cell receptor beta chains reported below all come from one sample, sequenced in a study of cytomegalovirus exposure and HLA in healthy donors. The PCR employed 60 Vbeta primers together with 13 Jbeta primers. The protocol was immunoSEQ multiplex PCR, while the TCRdb copy is restricted to in-frame clones and leaves out a portion. The data hold 95,000 or so clones, with around four fifths observed a single time. Sequencing used PBMCs. These receptors were obtained from a middle-aged woman in good health and CMV-seronegative.

This rearrangement joins TRBV19 to TRBJ1-5; 10 bases are shared with TRBD1. The CDR3 sequence is 17 residues long. Trimming removed 3 bases from V and 0 bases from J; junction bases left unmatched: 5. The germline V gene encodes CDR1 LNHDA and CDR2 SQIVND (reference sequence). The CDR3: CASSIHRDRGSNQPQHF. The DNA for the CDR3 is TGTGCCAGTAGTATCCACCGGGACAGGGGTAGCAATCAGCCCCAGCATTTT.

In this sample, this clone turned up a few times. The gene calls are TRBV9 and TRBJ1-3; TRBD1 agrees at 7 bases. Germline loops: CDR1 SGDLS, CDR2 YYNGEE. Trimming at V came to 3 bases and at J to 5 bases, leaving 11 bases not matched to a gene. The CDR3 covers 16 residues. The CDR3 reads CASSGLGRGQRNTIYF. CDR3 DNA sequence: TGTGCCAGCAGCGGACTCGGGAGGGGGCAAAGAAACACCATATATTTT.

The chain uses TRBV4-2 and TRBJ2-6; no clear D gene. The ends were cut back, 0 bases at V and 2 bases at J, with 17 bases in the middle. Germline V gene lookup returns CDR1 LGHNA and CDR2 YNFKEQ. The CDR3 is 19 residues long. The CDR3 loop reads CASSQEERLSLAGANVLTF. The CDR3 nucleotides read TGTGCCAGCAGCCAAGAAGAACGACTTAGTTTGGCTGGGGCCAACGTCCTGACTTTC.

This chain uses TRBV2 with TRBJ1-1, with 7 positions matching TRBD1. Germline lookup yields CDR1 SNHLY and CDR2 FYNNEI. This CDR3 has 15 residues. V trimming: 6 bases; J trimming: 4 bases; junction bases outside the gene matches: 11. CDR3 protein: CASSGGQGVFTEAFF. DNA for the CDR3: TGTGCCAGCAGCGGTGGGCAGGGGGTTTTCACTGAAGCTTTCTTT. Complete variable domain (other parts from reference TRBV2 and TRBJ1-1): EPEVTQTPSHQVTQMGQEVILRCVPISNHLYFYWYRQILGQKVEFLVSFYNNEISEKSEIFDDQFSVERPDGSNFTLKIRSTKLEDSAMYFCASSGGQGVFTEAFFGQGTRLTVV.

The rearrangement joins TRBV4-3 to TRBJ1-6; 8 bases are a match to TRBD1. Trimming cost V 3 bases and J 7 bases; bases outside gene matches: 5. Germline V gene data show CDR1 as LGHNA and CDR2 as YSLEER. This CDR3 comprises 15 residues. The chain's CDR3 is CASSHDRDRNSPLHF. In DNA, the CDR3 is TGCGCCAGCAGCCATGACCGGGACAGGAATTCACCCCTCCACTTT.

The V and J genes are TRBV7-9 and TRBJ1-2; 8 bases are shared with TRBD1. The CDR3 is made up of 16 amino acids. Germline trimming cut 5 bases from V and 4 bases from J; bases unmatched to any gene: 12. In germline, CDR1 is SEHNR, CDR2 FQNEAQ (reference sequence). The CDR3 region is CASSGWEQGAVYGYTF. Here the CDR3 DNA reads TGTGCCAGCAGCGGATGGGAGCAGGGGGCGGTCTATGGCTACACCTTC. The full variable domain, in which reference TRBV7-9 and TRBJ1-2 provide the parts outside the CDR3, is DTGVSQNPRHKITKRGQNVTFRCDPISEHNRLYWYRQTLGQGPEFLTYFQNEAQLEKSRLLSDRFSAERPKGSFSTLEIQRTEQGDSAMYLCASSGWEQGAVYGYTFGSGTRLTVV.

This chain connects TRBV20-1 to TRBJ1-2; D gene ambiguous. V was trimmed by 2 bases and J by 8 bases, leaving 9 bases between them. CDR1 DFQATT and CDR2 SNEGSKA come from the germline V gene (reference sequence). The CDR3 is 11 residues long. Written as DNA, the CDR3 is TGCAGTGCTAGACAAGGCGGGGGCTACACCTTC. Protein product: CSARQGGGYTF.

The rearrangement links TRBV4-1 to TRBJ1-5; 7 nucleotides agree with TRBD1. Germline CDR1 and CDR2: MGHRA and YSYEKL. The V gene end was trimmed by 1 base and the J gene end by 2 bases; junction bases not matched to a gene: 8. The CDR3 has 17 residues. Written as DNA, the CDR3 is TGCGCCAGCAGCCAAGGGGGACAGTCAAGTCGCAATCAGCCCCAGCATTTT. Encoded protein: CASSQGGQSSRNQPQHF.

The chain is built from TRBV9 and TRBJ2-5, with 15 bases lining up with TRBD2. This CDR3 is built from 16 residues. Unmatched junction bases numbered 6, after V lost 4 bases and J lost 5 bases. CDR1 and CDR2 (germline): SGDLS, YYNGEE. CDR3 protein: CASSKGLAGGLETQYF. In nucleotides, the CDR3 is TGTGCCAGCAGCAAGGGACTAGCGGGGGGCCTTGAGACCCAGTACTTC.

This chain links TRBV9 with TRBJ1-2, with 8 bases matching TRBD1. J lost 4 bases, V lost 2 bases, and 4 bases had no gene match. CDR3 length: 14 amino acids. The germline CDR1 and CDR2 sequences are SGDLS and YYNGEE. The DNA for the CDR3 is TGTGCCAGCAGCGTGACAGGGGAGGGCTATGGCTACACCTTC. As protein: CASSVTGEGYGYTF. The entire variable domain, with the rest obtained from reference TRBV9 and TRBJ1-2, is as follows: DSGVTQTPKHLITATGQRVTLRCSPRSGDLSVYWYQQSLDQGLQFLIQYYNGEERAKGNILERFSAQQFPDLHSELNLSSLELGDSALYFCASSVTGEGYGYTFGSGTRLTVV.

This clone came up a few times. The CDR3 spells CASSLGQGQGGYTF. DNA of the CDR3: TGTGCCAGCAGCTTAGGACAGGGTCAAGGTGGCTACACCTTC. The rearrangement uses TRBV7-2 and TRBJ1-2; TRBD1 agrees at 7 bases. The CDR3 is 14 amino acids. The J segment lost 7 bases and the V segment lost 1 base, leaving 6 bases of the junction unmatched. Per germline, CDR1 SGHTA and CDR2 FQGNSA.

The J gene is TRBJ1-5, the V gene TRBV2; the match to TRBD1 covers 8 bases. Germline V gene lookup returns CDR1 SNHLY and CDR2 FYNNEI. Trimming removed 8 bases from V and 2 bases from J; junction bases left unmatched: 5. The CDR3 is 14 amino acids. The CDR3 loop reads CASDRGIGNQPQHF. The DNA of the CDR3 is TGTGCCAGCGACAGGGGCATCGGCAATCAGCCCCAGCATTTT.

V and J are TRBV2 and TRBJ2-5; perhaps TRBD2 as D (6 bases). The CDR3 is 13 amino acids. V was trimmed by 8 bases and J by 5 bases, leaving 15 bases between them. In germline, CDR1 is SNHLY, CDR2 FYNNEI. The CDR3: CASRGGVGETQYF. CDR3 sequence (DNA): TGTGCCAGCCGAGGAGGGGTCGGCGAGACCCAGTACTTC.

The V gene is TRBV7-2, the J gene TRBJ1-1; D is unclear. Germline assignment: CDR1 SGHTA and CDR2 FQGNSA. The CDR3 is 14 residues long. V dropped 2 bases and J dropped 0 bases, with 7 bases sitting between them. In DNA form, the CDR3 reads TGTGCCAGCAGCTTACTTCGTATGAACACTGAAGCTTTCTTT. Translated, it gives CASSLLRMNTEAFF.

This clone was detected only a few times. V and J are TRBV13 and TRBJ2-6; D is undetermined. With 3 bases removed from V and 2 bases from J, the gap between germline ends came to 5 bases. Looked up from germline, CDR1 is PRHDT and CDR2 is FYEKMQ (reference sequence). The CDR3 has 14 amino acids. The CDR3 sequence is CASSFRAGANVLTF. CDR3 bases: TGTGCCAGCAGCTTCCGGGCTGGGGCCAACGTCCTGACTTTC.

The chain carries TRBV29-1 and TRBJ2-1, with D possibly matching TRBD2 (6 bases). Germline assignment: CDR1 SQVTM and CDR2 ANQGSEA. This CDR3 has 14 amino acids. The V and J ends lost 0 bases and 0 bases respectively, with 6 bases between them. CDR3 nucleotide sequence: TGCAGCGTTGAAGACGGGAGCTCCTACAATGAGCAGTTCTTC. It translates to CSVEDGSSYNEQFF.

The chain has TRBV19 and TRBJ1-3; D possibly corresponds to TRBD1 (6 bases). Germline CDR1 LNHDA, CDR2 SQIVND (reference sequence). Trimming cost V 3 bases and J 16 bases, with 16 bases left between them. This CDR3 spans 12 amino acids. The CDR3 spells CASSILDRFSYF. CDR3 coding DNA: TGTGCCAGTAGTATTTTGGACAGATTTAGTTATTTT.

As to this clone: Within the sample, other DNA sequences also encode this same CDR3. The rearrangement links TRBV4-1 to TRBJ1-1, with 9 bases lining up with TRBD1. V was pared by 4 bases and J by 1 base, with 4 bases of the junction left unmatched. The germline V gene encodes CDR1 MGHRA and CDR2 YSYEKL. The CDR3 has 15 amino acids. The CDR3 region is CASSPGQGPNTEAFF. Written as DNA, the CDR3 is TGCGCCAGCAGCCCTGGACAGGGGCCGAACACTGAAGCTTTCTTT.

The V and J genes are TRBV5-1 and TRBJ2-4; possible D gene TRBD2, 5 bases. CDR1 is SGHRS, CDR2 YFSETQ, per germline. This CDR3 contains 15 residues. V shed 0 bases and J shed 2 bases, with 9 bases lying between them. The CDR3 sequence: CASSLGRGPKNIQYF. CDR3 nucleotide sequence: TGCGCCAGCAGCTTGGGTCGGGGTCCCAAAAACATTCAGTACTTC.

The chain recombines TRBV30 with TRBJ1-5; no reliable D call. CDR3 length: 13 amino acids. Germline CDR1 GTSNPN, CDR2 SVGIG (reference sequence). The V end was cut by 1 base, the J end by 2 bases, with 6 bases between. The CDR3 nucleotides read TGTGCCTGGAGTGCGGGTGGCAATCAGCCCCAGCATTTT. Translation: CAWSAGGNQPQHF.

The chain carries TRBV15 and TRBJ2-3; TRBD2 aligns across 7 bases. Unmatched junction bases numbered 17, after V lost 6 bases and J lost 8 bases. Germline-derived CDR1 and CDR2 are LNHNV and YYDKDF (reference sequence). This CDR3 spans 16 amino acids. The CDR3 nucleotides read TGTGCCACCAGATCCGGGGGGTCTCCCTTAGGGGTTACGCAGTATTTT. Its translation is CATRSGGSPLGVTQYF. Based on the CDR3 plus reference TRBV15 and TRBJ2-3, the full variable domain is DAMVIQNPRYQVTQFGKPVTLSCSQTLNHNVMYWYQQKSSQAPKLLFHYYDKDFNNEADTPDNFQSRRPNTSFCFLDIRSPGLGDTAMYLCATRSGGSPLGVTQYFGPGTRLTVL.

The J gene is TRBJ2-5, the V gene TRBV25-1; 7 nucleotides line up with TRBD2. The last part of the DNA fits TRBJ2-7 better; the J call may be wrong. The germline gives CDR1 MGHDK, CDR2 SYGVNS. This CDR3 has 13 amino acids. CDR3 protein: CASSDGTTNEQYF. The CDR3 bases are TGTGCCAGCAGTGACGGGACTACGAACGAGCAGTACTTC.

A remark on this clone: This CDR3 is missing its conserved last phenylalanine or tryptophan, likely due to a read error. The V call is TRBV5-8, the J call TRBJ1-5; D is perhaps TRBD1 (5 bases). Germline V CDR1 and CDR2: SGHTS, YDEGEE. CDR3 size: 16 residues. Trimming cost V 3 bases and J 7 bases, with 20 bases left between them. The CDR3 bases are TGTGCCAGCAGCTCCCAGGGATGGGTTATGAAACAGCCCCAGCATGTT. Its translation is CASSSQGWVMKQPQHV.

The V and J genes are TRBV2 and TRBJ2-3, with a tentative D call TRBD2 (6 bases). CDR1 SNHLY and CDR2 FYNNEI come from the germline V gene. The CDR3 is 14 amino acids. Trimming took 6 bases from V and 0 from J, leaving 10 bases between them. The CDR3 bases are TGTGCCAGCAGGGCCGGAGGGAGCACAGATACGCAGTATTTT. Its protein product is CASRAGGSTDTQYF.

The rearrangement links TRBV30 to TRBJ1-3, with D hard to call. Germline V CDR1 and CDR2: GTSNPN, SVGIG (reference sequence). CDR3 length: 12 residues. The V end lost 6 bases, the J end lost 3 bases, and 9 bases lay between the germline ends. CDR3 in DNA: TGTGCCTGTCCGGGATTTGGAAACACCATATATTTT. It codes for CACPGFGNTIYF.